Listed below are T cell receptor beta chains from one sample, sequenced in a study of beta chain features in type 1 diabetes. The repertoire was sequenced with immunoSEQ multiplex PCR; TCRdb's copy has only in-frame clones and lacks some. Of some 350,000 clones in the sample, less than 15% are singletons; the top ten hold approximately 0.016%. Material for sequencing was naive CD4+ T cells from blood. These receptors were collected from a woman under 30 with type 1 diabetes. Each CDR3 is given with its conserved first and last residue. The D gene is left open where the match is weak. Expanded clones are given a class, and other clones once, few, many or no size at all.

d_call	v_call	clone_size	j_call	cdr3_aa	cdr3_nt
TRBD1	TRBV4-1	few	TRBJ1-2	CASSRPETGDYGYTF	TGCGCCAGCAGCCGCCCCGAGACAGGGGACTATGGCTACACCTTC
TRBD2	TRBV19	few	TRBJ2-2	CASSTGLAGTTGELFF	TGTGCCAGTAGTACGGGACTAGCGGGAACCACCGGGGAGCTGTTTTTT
TRBD1	TRBV5-1	-	TRBJ2-2	CASSWDRIRNTGELFF	TGCGCCAGCAGCTGGGACAGGATACGGAACACCGGGGAGCTGTTTTTT
TRBD1	TRBV2	few	TRBJ2-5	CASSGQGAGETQYF	TGTGCCAGCAGCGGACAGGGGGCAGGAGAGACCCAGTACTTC
TRBD2	TRBV5-6	-	TRBJ2-1	CASSPTRLADFNEQFF	TGTGCCAGCTCCCCGACGCGGCTAGCGGACTTCAATGAGCAGTTCTTC
-	TRBV5-1	many	TRBJ2-5	CASSLEDGTQYF	TGCGCCAGCAGCTTAGAGGATGGGACCCAGTACTTC
-	TRBV11-3	few	TRBJ1-1	CASSPGFNTEAFF	TGTGCCAGCAGCCCAGGGTTCAACACTGAAGCTTTCTTT
TRBD1	TRBV18	-	TRBJ2-5	CASSKEGAGTGQETQYF	TGTGCCAGCTCAAAAGAAGGAGCCGGGACAGGGCAAGAGACCCAGTACTTC
-	TRBV9	-	TRBJ1-2	CASSGAPGYGYTF	TGTGCCAGCAGCGGGGCGCCCGGCTATGGCTACACCTTC
TRBD1	TRBV7-7	-	TRBJ2-5	CASSQTGQETQYF	TGTGCCAGCAGCCAGACAGGGCAAGAGACCCAGTACTTC
TRBD2	TRBV2	few	TRBJ2-7	CASSDGLAAGREQYF	TGTGCCAGCAGTGATGGGTTAGCGGCCGGGAGGGAGCAGTACTTC
TRBD1	TRBV28	few	TRBJ2-2	CASGQMSPGELFF	TGTGCCTCGGGACAGATGAGTCCCGGGGAGCTGTTTTTT
-	TRBV7-9	few	TRBJ1-1	CASSLFMNTEAFF	TGTGCCAGCAGCTTATTCATGAACACTGAAGCTTTCTTT
TRBD1	TRBV5-1	few	TRBJ2-7	CASSLEQGAYYEQYF	TGCGCCAGCAGCTTGGAACAGGGGGCCTACTACGAGCAGTACTTC
-	TRBV4-1	-	TRBJ2-5	CASSQVMRETQYF	TGCGCCAGCAGCCAAGTTATGCGAGAGACCCAGTACTTC
-	TRBV7-2	few	TRBJ1-5	CASSPQGQPQHF	TGTGCCAGCAGCCCCCAGGGTCAGCCCCAGCATTTT
TRBD2	TRBV19	few	TRBJ2-1	CASRSLAGHEQFF	TGTGCCAGTAGGTCGCTAGCGGGGCATGAGCAGTTCTTC
-	TRBV23-1	many	TRBJ2-1	CASSQSRRIYNEQFF	TGCGCCAGCAGTCAATCGAGGCGGATATACAATGAGCAGTTCTTC
TRBD1	TRBV5-1	-	TRBJ1-1	CASSLGTGGSEAFF	TGCGCCAGCAGCTTAGGGACAGGGGGCAGTGAAGCTTTCTTT
TRBD2	TRBV4-1	-	TRBJ2-3	CASSPGTRSTDTQYF	TGCGCCAGCAGCCCCGGGACTAGAAGCACAGATACGCAGTATTTT
-	TRBV4-2	few	TRBJ2-7	CASSQDRGGPYEQYF	TGTGCCAGCAGCCAAGATAGGGGGGGGCCCTACGAGCAGTACTTC
TRBD2	TRBV5-6	few	TRBJ2-1	CASSSLADYNEQFF	TGTGCCAGCAGCAGTCTAGCGGACTACAATGAGCAGTTCTTC
-	TRBV28	few	TRBJ2-7	CASSSGAPYEQYF	TGTGCCAGCAGTTCTGGAGCTCCCTACGAGCAGTACTTC
-	TRBV7-9	few	TRBJ2-1	CASSLARQEYEQFF	TGTGCCAGCAGCTTAGCAAGACAGGAATATGAGCAGTTCTTC
TRBD2	TRBV4-1	-	TRBJ2-1	CASSHPAGTSGNEQFF	TGCGCCAGCAGCCACCCGGCAGGGACTAGCGGAAATGAGCAGTTCTTC
-	TRBV11-3	once	TRBJ2-1	CASSLDSSFRNNEQFF	TGTGCCAGCAGCTTAGACTCTAGCTTCCGAAACAATGAGCAGTTCTTC
-	TRBV6-5	-	TRBJ2-2	CASSYTENTGELFF	TGTGCCAGCAGTTACACAGAGAACACCGGGGAGCTGTTTTTT
-	TRBV18	-	TRBJ2-1	CASSPLRANSYNEQFF	TGTGCCAGCTCACCACTGAGGGCAAACTCCTACAATGAGCAGTTCTTC
-	TRBV7-2	few	TRBJ2-3	CASSLTSGPTDTQYF	TGTGCCAGCAGCTTAACGAGCGGGCCCACAGATACGCAGTATTTT
TRBD2	TRBV9	once	TRBJ2-3	CASSVGSATSGHRISTDTQYF	TGTGCCAGCAGCGTAGGTAGCGCGACTAGCGGCCACCGCATAAGCACAGATACGCAGTATTTT
TRBD2	TRBV18	-	TRBJ2-1	CASSPLAGSGNEQFF	TGTGCCAGCTCACCCCTAGCGGGATCCGGCAATGAGCAGTTCTTC
-	TRBV5-4	-	TRBJ2-2	CASSLGQLPTGELFF	TGTGCCAGCAGCTTAGGACAGCTACCTACCGGGGAGCTGTTTTTT
-	TRBV5-4	-	TRBJ2-5	CASSNPAGERETQYF	TGTGCCAGCAGCAACCCGGCTGGAGAGAGAGAGACCCAGTACTTC
-	TRBV20-1	few	TRBJ1-4	CSAYQEKLFF	TGCAGTGCTTATCAGGAAAAACTGTTTTTT
-	TRBV4-3	few	TRBJ1-2	CASSQQAHYGYTF	TGCGCCAGCAGCCAACAGGCACACTATGGCTACACCTTC
TRBD2	TRBV18	once	TRBJ2-1	CASSPGLAANNEQFF	TGTGCCAGCTCACCGGGACTAGCGGCTAACAATGAGCAGTTCTTC
-	TRBV18	-	TRBJ1-2	CASSPGQMDGYTF	TGTGCCAGCTCACCAGGTCAGATGGATGGCTACACCTTC
TRBD1	TRBV5-1	few	TRBJ1-2	CASSSYGQGRGYTF	TGCGCCAGCAGCTCCTACGGACAGGGGAGAGGCTACACCTTC
TRBD2	TRBV4-2	few	TRBJ2-2	CASSQLGLGTTGELFF	TGTGCCAGCAGCCAGCTAGGACTAGGCACCACCGGGGAGCTGTTTTTT
-	TRBV29-1	-	TRBJ2-3	CSVVIQGSTDTQYF	TGCAGCGTTGTGATCCAGGGGAGCACAGATACGCAGTATTTT
TRBD2	TRBV30	few	TRBJ2-1	CAWITNRLVAGYNEQFF	TGTGCCTGGATAACCAACCGTCTGGTAGCGGGGTACAATGAGCAGTTCTTC
TRBD1	TRBV5-1	-	TRBJ2-1	CASSLGQGYEQFF	TGCGCCAGCAGCTTGGGACAGGGGTATGAGCAGTTCTTC
-	TRBV18	-	TRBJ2-1	CASSPRGVVVRPGDEQFF	TGTGCCAGCTCACCTCGCGGTGTTGTAGTTAGGCCCGGGGATGAGCAGTTCTTC
-	TRBV18	-	TRBJ2-5	CASSPPSSRGTQYF	TGTGCCAGCTCACCACCAAGTAGCAGGGGGACCCAGTACTTC
TRBD2	TRBV10-2	-	TRBJ2-5	CASSLWGGETQYF	TGCGCCAGCAGTCTTTGGGGGGGGGAGACCCAGTACTTC
TRBD1	TRBV9	few	TRBJ2-5	CASSSPHRGEETQYF	TGTGCCAGCAGCTCTCCCCACAGGGGCGAAGAGACCCAGTACTTC
TRBD1	TRBV2	-	TRBJ1-1	CASSPGQENTEAFF	TGTGCCAGCAGTCCGGGACAGGAGAACACTGAAGCTTTCTTT
TRBD1	TRBV11-2	-	TRBJ1-4	CASSLGQGWEKLFF	TGTGCCAGCAGCCTGGGACAGGGATGGGAAAAACTGTTTTTT
TRBD2	TRBV28	few	TRBJ2-7	CASTSWTSGFYEQYF	TGTGCCAGCACCAGTTGGACTAGCGGATTCTACGAGCAGTACTTC
TRBD2	TRBV29-1	few	TRBJ2-3	CSDRRAGGTTQYF	TGCAGCGACCGGAGAGCGGGAGGGACTACGCAGTATTTT
TRBD1	TRBV18	-	TRBJ2-3	CASSQQGIGTDTQYF	TGTGCCAGCTCCCAACAGGGGATAGGAACAGATACGCAGTATTTT
-	TRBV5-1	few	TRBJ2-1	CASSSQVAASYNEQFF	TGCGCCAGCAGCTCGCAAGTCGCGGCCTCCTACAATGAGCAGTTCTTC
TRBD1	TRBV7-2	-	TRBJ2-1	CASSPGQGYNEQFF	TGTGCCAGCAGCCCAGGACAGGGCTACAATGAGCAGTTCTTC
TRBD1	TRBV29-1	-	TRBJ2-7	CSVRVRTGVYEQYF	TGCAGCGTGCGGGTCAGGACAGGCGTATACGAGCAGTACTTC
-	TRBV9	-	TRBJ2-1	CASSSHLEGLAEQFF	TGTGCCAGCAGCAGCCACCTGGAGGGCCTGGCTGAGCAGTTCTTC
TRBD1	TRBV7-6	few	TRBJ1-2	CASSLVQGAGGYTF	TGTGCCAGCAGCTTGGTCCAGGGGGCGGGCGGCTACACCTTC
TRBD1	TRBV9	few	TRBJ1-1	CASSVGGTGGHEAFF	TGTGCCAGCAGCGTAGGAGGGACAGGGGGCCATGAAGCTTTCTTT